This is a list of T cell receptor beta chains from one sample in a study of blood T cells in healthy people across ages. In TCRdb, the 5' RACE reads were re-called with MiXCR into one record per CDR3 protein. The sample lists around 850,000 distinct CDR3 sequences; around 36% were seen once. The source material was blood. The receptors here all came from a man younger than 35 in good health. Each CDR3 is given without its conserved first and last residue. Clone size is stated in some rows and not others, as once, few, many or a class when expanded.

clone size	V gene	J gene	CDR3 protein
many	TRBV7-3	TRBJ2-4	ASSLKPLDYLARNIQY
-	TRBV20-1	-	SARVPWGGIYNEQY
-	TRBV3-1	TRBJ2-1	ASSQGRTRGPDNEQF
few	TRBV28	TRBJ2-2	ASSLADRYTGELF
few	TRBV28	TRBJ1-5	ASSLVRDGYQPQH
few	TRBV7-2	TRBJ2-1	ASSLDGTTRYNEQF
-	TRBV7-2	TRBJ2-2	ASRPTGATMGTGELF
-	TRBV5-5	TRBJ1-2	ASSLRQGGHGYT
-	TRBV5-1	TRBJ2-6	ASSLALDSFSGANVLT
many	TRBV20-1	TRBJ2-5	SARDGGAPETQY
-	TRBV9	TRBJ1-6	ASSVDGAPWGSPLH
-	TRBV12-3/TRBV12-4	TRBJ1-5	ASSLGRPNQPQH
-	TRBV10-2	TRBJ2-5	ASSGTSGRETQY
few	TRBV18	TRBJ1-2	ASSPEGGATNYGYT
-	TRBV6-6	TRBJ1-5	ASSYRGRGNQPQH
-	TRBV12-3/TRBV12-4	TRBJ2-3	ASSFLAGVEDTQY
few	TRBV12-3/TRBV12-4	TRBJ1-1	ASSYLQGEAEAF
-	TRBV7-3	TRBJ1-2	ASSLPTGEGYT
few	TRBV7-2	TRBJ2-7	ASSFSLYSYEQY
-	TRBV4-1	TRBJ1-4	ASSQDNGSNEKLF
-	TRBV27	TRBJ2-1	ASSLSLAPKTEF
-	TRBV2	TRBJ1-1	ASSDAGKGLPYEAF